These 5 T cell receptor beta chains were sequenced from one sample in a study of tumor-infiltrating lymphocytes in primary liver carcinoma. Constant-region priming of about 0.5 ug total RNA yielded TCR beta cDNA. Three-round nested multiplex PCR performed with slightly modified ARM-PCR produced the TCR beta libraries. A C-beta reverse primer was combined with TRBV1-TRBV30 forward primers in the first two PCR rounds, and each round had approximately 9 cycles. MiXCR, applied by TCRdb to the multiplex PCR reads, yields one record per CDR3 protein. Of approximately 330,000 distinct CDR3 sequences in the sample, 65% were seen once. The authors took blood RNA from unsorted whole blood and also extracted germline DNA. What was sequenced was peripheral blood. The origin of the receptors is a man aged 40-55 years with primary liver carcinoma and hepatitis B virus infection.

On this clonotype: A much bigger clone sits one base away, suggesting this may be a read error. The chain combines TRBV5-6 with TRBJ2-7; 8 bases match TRBD2. The CDR3 loop spans 14 amino acids. Germline CDR1 and CDR2: SGHDT and YYEEEE. The CDR3 nucleotides are TGTACCAGCACCCCGGTCGGGAGGGCCTACGAGCAGTACTTC. Residues: CTSTPVGRAYEQYF.

As regards this clonotype: The junction and the germline gene differ at one end; a read error may be behind it. The chain couples TRBV4-2 to TRBJ1-1, with D perhaps matching TRBD1 (5 bases). The CDR3 extends over 13 amino acids. Germline lookup yields CDR1 LGHNA and CDR2 YNFKEQ. CDR3 sequence (DNA): TGTGCTAGCAGCCAACTGGGGGGCACTGAAGCTTTCTTT. This encodes CASSQLGGTEAFF.

The chain combines TRBV28 with TRBJ2-7; D assignment may be TRBD1 or TRBD2 (5 bases each). This CDR3 is 11 amino acids long. CDR1 and CDR2 (germline): MDHEN, SYDVKM. V gave up 8 bases and J gave up 2 bases, with 7 bases separating them. The CDR3 is CASGDPYEQYF. CDR3 bases: TGTGCCAGCGGGGACCCCTACGAGCAGTACTTC. The variable domain in full, completed from reference TRBV28 and TRBJ2-7, reads DVKVTQSSRYLVKRTGEKVFLECVQDMDHENMFWYRQDPGLGLRLIYFSYDVKMKEKGDIPEGYSVSREKKERFSLILESASTNQTSMYLCASGDPYEQYFGPGTRLTVT.

Of note for this clonotype: This likely comes from a read error, as the CDR3 has no conserved phenylalanine or tryptophan at its end. The DNA is omitted, as the CDR3 cannot be located on it reliably, and the CDR3 follows TCRdb's listing. The chain is built from TRBV11-2 and TRBJ2-2; the DNA was not compared with TRBD1, the D call given in the table. Per germline, CDR1 SGHAT and CDR2 FQNNGV. Ends included, the CDR3 has 16 residues. CDR3 residues: CASSPRAGSYTGELLY.

J is TRBJ2-2 and V is TRBV11-2; TRBD1 is a possible D gene (5 bases). The CDR3 extends over 15 amino acids. Per germline, CDR1 SGHAT and CDR2 FQNNGV. The V end was cut by 6 bases, the J end by 3 bases, with 14 bases between. For the CDR3, the DNA is TGTGCCAGCAGTTCATTTCAGGGTGACACCGGGGAGCTGTTTTTT. The encoded protein is CASSSFQGDTGELFF.